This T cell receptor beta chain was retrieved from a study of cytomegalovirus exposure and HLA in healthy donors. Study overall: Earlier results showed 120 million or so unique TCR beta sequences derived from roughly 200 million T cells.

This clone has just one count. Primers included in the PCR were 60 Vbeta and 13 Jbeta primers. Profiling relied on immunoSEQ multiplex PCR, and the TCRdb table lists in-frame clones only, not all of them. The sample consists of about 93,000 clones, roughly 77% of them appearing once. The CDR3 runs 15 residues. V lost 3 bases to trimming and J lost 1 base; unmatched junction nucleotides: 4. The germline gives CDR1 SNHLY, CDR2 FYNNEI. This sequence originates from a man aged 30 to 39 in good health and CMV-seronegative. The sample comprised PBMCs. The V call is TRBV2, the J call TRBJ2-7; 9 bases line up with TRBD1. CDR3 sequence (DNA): TGTGCCAGCAGTGAGTTACAGGGGGCTTCCTACGAGCAGTACTTC. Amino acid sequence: CASSELQGASYEQYF.